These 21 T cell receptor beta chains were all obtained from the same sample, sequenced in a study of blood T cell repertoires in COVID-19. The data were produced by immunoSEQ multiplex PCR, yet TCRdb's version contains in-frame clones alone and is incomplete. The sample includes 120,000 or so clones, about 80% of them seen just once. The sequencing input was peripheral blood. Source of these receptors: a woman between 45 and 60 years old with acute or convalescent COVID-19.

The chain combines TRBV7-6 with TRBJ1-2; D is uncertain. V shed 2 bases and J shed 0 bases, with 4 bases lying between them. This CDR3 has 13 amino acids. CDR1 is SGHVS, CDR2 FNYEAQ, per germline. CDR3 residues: CASSLTANYGYTF. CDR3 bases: TGTGCCAGCAGCTTAACAGCTAACTATGGCTACACCTTC.

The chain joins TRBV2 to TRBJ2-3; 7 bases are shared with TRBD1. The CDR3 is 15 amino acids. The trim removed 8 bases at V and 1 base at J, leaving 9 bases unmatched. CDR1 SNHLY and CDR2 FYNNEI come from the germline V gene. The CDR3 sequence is CASLMRTGGTDTQYF. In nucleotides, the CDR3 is TGTGCCAGCCTCATGAGAACAGGGGGCACAGATACGCAGTATTTT. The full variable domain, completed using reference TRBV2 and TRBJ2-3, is EPEVTQTPSHQVTQMGQEVILRCVPISNHLYFYWYRQILGQKVEFLVSFYNNEISEKSEIFDDQFSVERPDGSNFTLKIRSTKLEDSAMYFCASLMRTGGTDTQYFGPGTRLTVL.

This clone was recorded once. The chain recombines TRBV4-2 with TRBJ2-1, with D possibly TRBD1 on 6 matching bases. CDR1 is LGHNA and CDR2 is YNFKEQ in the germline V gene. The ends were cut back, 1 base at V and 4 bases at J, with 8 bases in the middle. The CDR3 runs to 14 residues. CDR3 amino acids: CASSQGDTYNEQFF. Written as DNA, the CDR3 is TGTGCCAGCAGCCAAGGGGACACTTACAATGAGCAGTTCTTC.

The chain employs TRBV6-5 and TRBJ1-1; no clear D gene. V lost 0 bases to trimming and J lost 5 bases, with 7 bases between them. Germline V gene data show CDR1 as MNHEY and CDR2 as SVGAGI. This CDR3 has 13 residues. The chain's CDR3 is CASSYSAGTEAFF. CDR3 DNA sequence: TGTGCCAGCAGTTACTCAGCGGGGACTGAAGCTTTCTTT.

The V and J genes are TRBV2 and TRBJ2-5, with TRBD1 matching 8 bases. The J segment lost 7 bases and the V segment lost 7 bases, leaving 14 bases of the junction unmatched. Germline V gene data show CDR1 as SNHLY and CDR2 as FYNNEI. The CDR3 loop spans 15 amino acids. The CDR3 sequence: CASTQTGAGGGTQYF. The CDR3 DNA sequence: TGTGCCAGCACTCAGACAGGGGCCGGCGGAGGGACCCAGTACTTC.

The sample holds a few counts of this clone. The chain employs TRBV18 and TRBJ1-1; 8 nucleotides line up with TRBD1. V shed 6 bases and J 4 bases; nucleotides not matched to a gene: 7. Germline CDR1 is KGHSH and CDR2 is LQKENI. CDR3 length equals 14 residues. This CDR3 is CASSYDRGGTEAFF. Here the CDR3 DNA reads TGTGCCAGCTCTTATGACAGGGGTGGCACTGAAGCTTTCTTT.

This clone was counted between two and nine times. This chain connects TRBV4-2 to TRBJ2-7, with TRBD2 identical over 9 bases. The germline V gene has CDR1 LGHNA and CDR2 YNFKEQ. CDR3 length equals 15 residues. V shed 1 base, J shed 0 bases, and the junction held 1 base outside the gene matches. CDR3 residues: CASSQASGASYEQYF. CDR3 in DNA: TGTGCCAGCAGCCAAGCTAGCGGGGCCTCCTACGAGCAGTACTTC.

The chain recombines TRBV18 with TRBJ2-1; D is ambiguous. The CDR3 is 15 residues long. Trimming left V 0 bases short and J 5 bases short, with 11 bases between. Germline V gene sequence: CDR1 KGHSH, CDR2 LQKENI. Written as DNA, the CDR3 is TGTGCCAGCTCACCACCGCAGCGCCCGGACAATGAGCAGTTCTTC. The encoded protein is CASSPPQRPDNEQFF.

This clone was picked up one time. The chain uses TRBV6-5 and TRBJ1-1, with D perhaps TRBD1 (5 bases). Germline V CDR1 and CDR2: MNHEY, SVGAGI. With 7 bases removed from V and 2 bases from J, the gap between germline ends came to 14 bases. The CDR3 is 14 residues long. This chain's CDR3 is CASIPRGVNTEAFF. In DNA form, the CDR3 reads TGTGCCAGCATCCCCCGGGGGGTAAACACTGAAGCTTTCTTT.

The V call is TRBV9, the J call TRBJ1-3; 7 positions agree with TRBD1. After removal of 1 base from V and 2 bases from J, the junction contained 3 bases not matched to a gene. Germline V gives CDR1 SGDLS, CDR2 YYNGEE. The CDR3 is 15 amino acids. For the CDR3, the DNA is TGTGCCAGCAGCGTAAGACAGGGAGCTGGAAACACCATATATTTT. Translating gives CASSVRQGAGNTIYF.

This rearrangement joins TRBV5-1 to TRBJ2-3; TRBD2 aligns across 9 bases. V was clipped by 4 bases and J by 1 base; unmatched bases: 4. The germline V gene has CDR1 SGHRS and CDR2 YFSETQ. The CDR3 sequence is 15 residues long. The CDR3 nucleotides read TGCGCCAGCAGCATAGCGGGGGACCGCACAGATACGCAGTATTTT. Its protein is CASSIAGDRTDTQYF.

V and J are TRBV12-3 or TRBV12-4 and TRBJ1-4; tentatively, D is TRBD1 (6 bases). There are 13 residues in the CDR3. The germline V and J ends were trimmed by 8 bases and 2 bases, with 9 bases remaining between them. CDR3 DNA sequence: TGTGCCAGCGCAGGGGACACTAATGAAAAACTGTTTTTT. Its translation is CASAGDTNEKLFF.

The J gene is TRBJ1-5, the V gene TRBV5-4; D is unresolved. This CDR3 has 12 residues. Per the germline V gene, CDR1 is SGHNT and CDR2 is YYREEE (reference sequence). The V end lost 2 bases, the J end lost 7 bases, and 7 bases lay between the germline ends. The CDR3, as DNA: TGTGCCAGCAGCTTCAACGGGCAGCCCCAGCATTTT. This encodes CASSFNGQPQHF.

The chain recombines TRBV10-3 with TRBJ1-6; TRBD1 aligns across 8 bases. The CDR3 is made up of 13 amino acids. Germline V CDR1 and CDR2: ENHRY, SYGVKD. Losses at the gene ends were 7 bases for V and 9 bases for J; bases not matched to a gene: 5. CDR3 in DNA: TGTGCCATCAACCTCGACAGGGGTTCACCCCTCCACTTT. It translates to CAINLDRGSPLHF.

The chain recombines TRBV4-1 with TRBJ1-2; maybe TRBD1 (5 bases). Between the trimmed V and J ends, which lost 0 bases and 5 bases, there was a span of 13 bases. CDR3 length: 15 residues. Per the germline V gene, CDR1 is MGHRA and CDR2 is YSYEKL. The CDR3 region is CASSQEGTGGYGYTF. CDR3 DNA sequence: TGCGCCAGCAGCCAAGAGGGTACAGGTGGATATGGCTACACCTTC.

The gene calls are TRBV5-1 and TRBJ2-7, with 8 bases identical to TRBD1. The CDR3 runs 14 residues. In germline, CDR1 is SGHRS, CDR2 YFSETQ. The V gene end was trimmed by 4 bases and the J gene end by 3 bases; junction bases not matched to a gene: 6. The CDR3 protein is CASSPVTGGYEQYF. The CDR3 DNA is TGCGCCAGCAGCCCCGTCACAGGGGGCTACGAGCAGTACTTC. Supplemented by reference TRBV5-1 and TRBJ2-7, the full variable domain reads KAGVTQTPRYLIKTRGQQVTLSCSPISGHRSVSWYQQTPGQGLQFLFEYFSETQRNKGNFPGRFSGRQFSNSRSEMNVSTLELGDSALYLCASSPVTGGYEQYFGPGTRLTVT.

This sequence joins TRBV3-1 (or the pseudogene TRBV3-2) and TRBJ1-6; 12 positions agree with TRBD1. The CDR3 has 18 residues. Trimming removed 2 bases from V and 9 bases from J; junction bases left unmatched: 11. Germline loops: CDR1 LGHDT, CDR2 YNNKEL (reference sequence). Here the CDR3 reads CASSQSGQGAGGASPLHF. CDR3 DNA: TGTGCCAGCAGCCAATCGGGACAGGGGGCTGGCGGGGCTTCACCCCTCCACTTT.

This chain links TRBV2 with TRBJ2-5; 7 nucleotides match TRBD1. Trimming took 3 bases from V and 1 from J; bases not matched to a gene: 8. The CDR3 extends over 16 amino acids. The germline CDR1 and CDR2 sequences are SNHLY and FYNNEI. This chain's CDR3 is CASSDTGTEFQETQYF. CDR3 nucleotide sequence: TGTGCCAGCAGTGATACCGGGACAGAATTCCAAGAGACCCAGTACTTC.

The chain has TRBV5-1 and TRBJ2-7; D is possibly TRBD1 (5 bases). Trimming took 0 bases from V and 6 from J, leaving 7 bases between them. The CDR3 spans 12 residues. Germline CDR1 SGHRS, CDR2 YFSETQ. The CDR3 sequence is CASSLGRAEQYF. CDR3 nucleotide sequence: TGCGCCAGCAGCTTGGGCAGGGCCGAGCAGTACTTC.

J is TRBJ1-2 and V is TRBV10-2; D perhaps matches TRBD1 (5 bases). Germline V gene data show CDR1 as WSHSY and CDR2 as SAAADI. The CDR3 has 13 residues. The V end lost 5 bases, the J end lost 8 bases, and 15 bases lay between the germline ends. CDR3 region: CASSLGGVEGYTF. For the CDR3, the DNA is TGCGCCAGCAGTCTAGGAGGGGTGGAAGGCTACACCTTC.

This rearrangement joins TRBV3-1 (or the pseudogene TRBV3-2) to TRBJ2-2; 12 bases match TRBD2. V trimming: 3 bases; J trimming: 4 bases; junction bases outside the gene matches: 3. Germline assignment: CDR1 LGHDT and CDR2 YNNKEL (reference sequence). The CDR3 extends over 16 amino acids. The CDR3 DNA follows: TGTGCCAGCAGCCAGCTACTAGCGGGGGGCACCGGGGAGCTGTTTTTT. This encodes CASSQLLAGGTGELFF.